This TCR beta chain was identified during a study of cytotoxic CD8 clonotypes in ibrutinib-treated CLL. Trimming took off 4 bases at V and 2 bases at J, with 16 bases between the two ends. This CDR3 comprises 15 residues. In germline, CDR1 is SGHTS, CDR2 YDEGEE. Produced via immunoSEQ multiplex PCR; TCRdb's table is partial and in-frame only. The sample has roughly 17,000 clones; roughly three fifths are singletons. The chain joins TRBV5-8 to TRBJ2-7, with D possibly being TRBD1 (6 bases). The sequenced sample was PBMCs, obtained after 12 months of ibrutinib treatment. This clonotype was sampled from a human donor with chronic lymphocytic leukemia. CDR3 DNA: TGTGCCAGCAGCATCCACAGGGTCAAGGCCTACGAGCAGTACTTC. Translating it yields CASSIHRVKAYEQYF.